The entry below describes one T cell receptor (beta chain). The authors' processing: Scientists estimated how many nucleated cells there were by amplifying reference gene primers. The method was immunoSEQ multiplex PCR; TCRdb's version includes in-frame clones alone and lacks a portion of them. V and J calls and clone size are copied from that table; D and trimming were computed from the DNA. Among roughly 570,000 clones listed, about 89% were seen once. The record originates from a study of blood T cell repertoires in COVID-19. On the study more broadly: Nucleic acid was either cDNA or gDNA, and it came from T cells, B-cell-depleted T cells, or PBMCs.

One Seattle source followed patients from active infection through their disease course. The V end was cut by 5 bases, the J end by 7 bases, with 23 bases between. The CDR3 extends over 16 amino acids. Germline V gives CDR1 SGHAT, CDR2 FQNNGV. This clonotype was obtained from a woman aged 45 to 65 with COVID-19, enrolled during active disease. The rearrangement joins TRBV11-2 to TRBJ1-1, with a weak D call TRBD1 (6 bases). Specimen: peripheral blood. The CDR3 DNA reads TGTGCCAGCAGCGGAATACAGGGTCGCCCTGAGGGTGAAGCTTTCTTT. This sequence encodes CASSGIQGRPEGEAFF.